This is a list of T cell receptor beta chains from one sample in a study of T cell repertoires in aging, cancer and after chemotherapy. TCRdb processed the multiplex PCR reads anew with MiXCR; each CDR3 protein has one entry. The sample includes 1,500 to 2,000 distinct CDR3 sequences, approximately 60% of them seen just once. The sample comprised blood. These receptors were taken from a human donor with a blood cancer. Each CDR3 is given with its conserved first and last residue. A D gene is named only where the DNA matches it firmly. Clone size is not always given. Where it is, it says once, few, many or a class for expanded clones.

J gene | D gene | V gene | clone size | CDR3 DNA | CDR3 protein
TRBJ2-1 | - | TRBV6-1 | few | TGTGCCAGCAGTGAAGGGATTGAGCAGTTCTTC | CASSEGIEQFF
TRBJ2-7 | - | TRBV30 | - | TGTGCCTGTAGTGGTAACTACGAGCAGTACTTC | CACSGNYEQYF
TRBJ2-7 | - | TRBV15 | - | TGTGCCACCAGCAGAGAGCAGGTCGCCCACGAGCAGTACTTC | CATSREQVAHEQYF
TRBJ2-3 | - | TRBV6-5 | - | TGTGCCAGCAGTTTTGGTAGTAGCACAGATACGCAGTATTTT | CASSFGSSTDTQYF
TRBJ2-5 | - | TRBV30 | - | TGTGCCTGGAAGGTTGAAGAGACCCAGTACTTC | CAWKVEETQYF
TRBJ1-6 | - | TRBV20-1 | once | TGCAGTGCTCAGGAGGAGAGGACCTTCAGGTCACCCCTCCACTTT | CSAQEERTFRSPLHF
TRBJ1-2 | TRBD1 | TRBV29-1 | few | TGCAGCGTAGAAACAGGGGGCTATGGCTACACCTTC | CSVETGGYGYTF
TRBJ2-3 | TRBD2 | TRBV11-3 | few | TGTGCCAGCAGTACTAGCGGGAGTTTAAGCACAGATACGCAGTATTTT | CASSTSGSLSTDTQYF
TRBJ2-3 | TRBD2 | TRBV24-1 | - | TGTGCCACCAGTGCCGCTAGCGGGGGCACAGATACGCAGTATTTT | CATSAASGGTDTQYF
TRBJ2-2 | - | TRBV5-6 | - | TGTGCCAGTAGTATACAGGACGGCGACTACCCCGGGGAGCTGTTTTTT | CASSIQDGDYPGELFF
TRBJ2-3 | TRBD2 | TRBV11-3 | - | TGTGCCAGCAGCTTTTCAGGCGGGAGGAGAACAGATACGCAGTATTTT | CASSFSGGRRTDTQYF
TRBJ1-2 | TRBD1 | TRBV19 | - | TGTGCCAGTAGTATGGACCGGACAGGGAGGGGCTACACCTTC | CASSMDRTGRGYTF
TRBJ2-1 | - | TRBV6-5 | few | TGTGCCAGCAGTAGACCGGACACCCTCGGGCAGTTCTTC | CASSRPDTLGQFF
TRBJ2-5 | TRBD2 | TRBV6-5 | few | TGTGCCAGCACTCGACTAGCTTCTTCGTTATGGGAGACCCAGTACTTC | CASTRLASSLWETQYF
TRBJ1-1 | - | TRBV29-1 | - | TGCAGCGTTGGCTCTAGGGCCGAAGCTTTCTTT | CSVGSRAEAFF
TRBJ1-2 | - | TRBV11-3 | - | - | CASSLRGSTSGYGYTF
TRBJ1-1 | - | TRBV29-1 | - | TGCAGCGTCATACCAGGGGCGACTGAAGCTTTCTTT | CSVIPGATEAFF
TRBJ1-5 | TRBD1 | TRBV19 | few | TGTGCCAGTAGTAGGGGACAGGGTCTCTGGCAGCCCCAGCATTTT | CASSRGQGLWQPQHF
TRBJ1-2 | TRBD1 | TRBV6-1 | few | TGTGCCAGCAGTAGGTCCCAGGGGGCGGGCGGCTACACCTTC | CASSRSQGAGGYTF
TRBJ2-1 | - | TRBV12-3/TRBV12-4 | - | TGTGCCAGCAGACCGGTGGGGCTAGGGGACAATGAGAAGTTCTTC | CASRPVGLGDNEKFF
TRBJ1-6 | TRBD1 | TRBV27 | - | TGTGCCAGCAGTCCTACCGGGACAGCTAATTCACCCCTCCACTTT | CASSPTGTANSPLHF
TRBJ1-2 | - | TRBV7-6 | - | TGTGCCAGCAGCTTAGGGAGGGGTCGGGGCTACACCTTC | CASSLGRGRGYTF
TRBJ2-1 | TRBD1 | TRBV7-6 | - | TGTGCCAGCAGCTTTGGGCAGGGGGCGTTCGAGCAGTTCTTC | CASSFGQGAFEQFF
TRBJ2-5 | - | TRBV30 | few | TGTGCCTGGAAGGGGTTCCAAGAGACCCAGTACTTC | CAWKGFQETQYF
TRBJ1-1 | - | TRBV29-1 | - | TGCAGCGTTGAGAGGGGGGGGTATACTGAAGCTTTCTTT | CSVERGGYTEAFF
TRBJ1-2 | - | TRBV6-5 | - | TGTGCCAGCAGTTACTCTAGGTACTATAACTACACCTTC | CASSYSRYYNYTF
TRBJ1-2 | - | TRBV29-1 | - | TGCAGCGTTGAACTTGGAGGAGGAACTAACTATGGCTACACCTTC | CSVELGGGTNYGYTF
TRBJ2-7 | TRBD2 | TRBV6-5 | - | TGTGCCAGCAGCCCCGGACTAGCGGGATACGAGCAGTACTTC | CASSPGLAGYEQYF
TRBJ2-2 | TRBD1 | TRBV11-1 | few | TGTGCCAGCAGCTTGGGACAGTCGAACACCGGGGAGCTGTTTTTT | CASSLGQSNTGELFF
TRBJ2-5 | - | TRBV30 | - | TGTGCCTGGAGTGTACGAGAGACCCAGTACTTC | CAWSVRETQYF
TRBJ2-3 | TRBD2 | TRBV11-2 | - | TGTGCCAGCAGCTTCCGACTAGCGGGGGGGCCGACAGATACGCAGTATTTT | CASSFRLAGGPTDTQYF
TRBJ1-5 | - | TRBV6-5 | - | TGTGCCATCAGTGGGGGGGATCAGCCCCAGCATTTT | CAISGGDQPQHF
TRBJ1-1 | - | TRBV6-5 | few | TGTGCCAGCTCCACAGGGATGAACACTGAAGCTTTCTTT | CASSTGMNTEAFF
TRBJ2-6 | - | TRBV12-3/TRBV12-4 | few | TGTGCCACCGCTTCAGGAGCTGGGGCCAACGTCCTGACTTTC | CATASGAGANVLTF
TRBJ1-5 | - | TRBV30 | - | TGTGCCTGGAGTGCCTTGGGGGCAACGGCTCAGCCCCAGCATTTT | CAWSALGATAQPQHF
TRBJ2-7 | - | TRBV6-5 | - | TGTGCCAGCAGTATTAACACGAAAGCCTACGAGCAGTACTTC | CASSINTKAYEQYF
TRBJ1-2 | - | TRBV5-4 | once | TGTGCCAGCAGCTTGGGTGGCACTCTGGGAGGCTACACCTTC | CASSLGGTLGGYTF
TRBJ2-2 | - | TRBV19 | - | TGTGCCAGTAAAAGGGGGAACACCGGGGAGCTGTTTTTT | CASKRGNTGELFF
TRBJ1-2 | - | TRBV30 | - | TGTGCCTGGTCGTCATCCCTGGAGGGTGGCTACACCTTC | CAWSSSLEGGYTF
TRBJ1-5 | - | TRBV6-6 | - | TGTGCCAGCAGCCCCGGGGCCGATCAGCCCCAGCATTTT | CASSPGADQPQHF
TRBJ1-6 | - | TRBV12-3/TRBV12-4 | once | TGTGCCAGCAGCCATAGGGGGAAGGGGGATTCACCCCTCCACTTT | CASSHRGKGDSPLHF
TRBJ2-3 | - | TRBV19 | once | TGTGCCAGTAGTACCGGGGGAGGTCGTGCAGATACGCAGTATTTT | CASSTGGGRADTQYF